These T cell receptor beta chains were read from a single sample in a study of T cells in Graves' hyperthyroidism and ophthalmopathy. TCRdb re-analysed the multiplex PCR reads in MiXCR, keeping a single row per CDR3 protein. The sample lists 650,000 to 800,000 distinct CDR3 sequences, just under 45% occurring once. The sequencing input was peripheral blood or thyroid tissue (not recorded which). These receptors were obtained from an adult man with Graves' disease, either hyperthyroidism or ophthalmopathy (not recorded which). Both conserved end residues are part of each CDR3.

v_call	j_call	cdr3_aa
TRBV29-1	TRBJ1-6	CGAGGRNSPLHF
TRBV6-5	TRBJ1-2	CASSYRSDYGYTF
TRBV5-1	TRBJ1-2	CASNLRPENYGYTF
TRBV5-1	TRBJ2-2	CASSVDGSTGELFF
TRBV9	TRBJ1-1	CASSVEWDTEAFF
TRBV10-2	TRBJ2-5	CASSEHQTGQETQYF
TRBV25-1	TRBJ1-3	CASRGAGNTIYF
TRBV29-1	TRBJ1-5	CRRQNQPQHF
TRBV2	TRBJ1-2	CASRAGTGFADYGYTF
TRBV20-1	TRBJ2-7	CSARLDPVGEQYF
TRBV2	TRBJ1-1	CASSVLRAGVANTEAFF
TRBV2	TRBJ2-7	CASSAWEQYF
TRBV5-1	TRBJ2-5	CASSFSLEETQYF
TRBV7-8	TRBJ1-1	CASSAWTLNQFF
TRBV29-1	TRBJ1-5	CSVEVGGNQPQHF
TRBV10-3	TRBJ1-1	CAISDSSANTEAFF
TRBV29-1	TRBJ2-7	CSPRQGPAREQYF
TRBV14	TRBJ2-6	CASRLTGAGANVLTF
TRBV10-3	TRBJ2-6	CAPRRSGANVLTF
TRBV7-9	TRBJ2-7	CASSLQGDEQYF
TRBV5-1	TRBJ1-2	CASSASHYGYTF
TRBV15	TRBJ1-2	CATSSRDRVFYGYTF
TRBV20-1	TRBJ2-7	CSAPDREGTYEQYF
TRBV7-8	TRBJ1-4	CASSSSLAGEKLFF
TRBV15	TRBJ1-4	CATSRAGILTNEKLFF
TRBV29-1	TRBJ1-2	CSREGYGYTF
TRBV10-3	TRBJ1-2	CATIHFGTGVYGYTF